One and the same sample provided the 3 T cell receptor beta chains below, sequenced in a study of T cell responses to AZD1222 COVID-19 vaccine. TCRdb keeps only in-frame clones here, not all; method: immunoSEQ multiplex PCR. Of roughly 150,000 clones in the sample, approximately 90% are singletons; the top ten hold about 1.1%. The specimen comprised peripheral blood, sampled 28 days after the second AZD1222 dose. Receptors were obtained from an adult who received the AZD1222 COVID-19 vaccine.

CDR3: CARGGPQETQYF. As DNA, the CDR3 is TGTGCCAGAGGGGGTCCTCAAGAGACCCAGTACTTC. The chain combines TRBV2 with TRBJ2-5, with D perhaps TRBD1 (6 bases). CDR3 length: 12 residues. The V and J ends lost 9 bases and 2 bases respectively, with 10 bases between them. Germline-derived CDR1 and CDR2 are SNHLY and FYNNEI.

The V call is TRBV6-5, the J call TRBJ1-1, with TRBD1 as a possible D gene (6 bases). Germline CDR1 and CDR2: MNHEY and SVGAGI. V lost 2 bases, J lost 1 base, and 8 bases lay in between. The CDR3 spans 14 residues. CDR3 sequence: CASSYEGGNTEAFF. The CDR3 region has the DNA TGTGCCAGCAGTTACGAGGGGGGGAACACTGAAGCTTTCTTT.

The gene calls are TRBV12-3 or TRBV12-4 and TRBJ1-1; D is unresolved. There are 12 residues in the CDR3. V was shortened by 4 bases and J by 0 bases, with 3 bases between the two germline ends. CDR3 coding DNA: TGTGCCAGCAGTTACTTGAACACTGAAGCTTTCTTT. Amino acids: CASSYLNTEAFF.